These T cell receptor beta chains were read from a single sample in a study of shared clonotypes between healthy human individuals. Here immunoSEQ multiplex PCR was the method, and the copy in TCRdb shows in-frame clones only, minus some. This table has about 2.4 million clones, 93% appearing once. Sequencing was carried out using naive CD4+ T cells from PBMCs. The receptors come from a man aged 18-30 years in good health. Some clones in this sample may be carry-over from other donors' samples. CDR3s include the opening cysteine and the closing phenylalanine or tryptophan. D genes are given only for firm matches.

j_call,d_call,v_call,cdr3_aa,cdr3_nt
TRBJ2-3,.,TRBV7-3,CASSPEGVGNTDTQYF,TGTGCCAGCAGCCCCGAGGGGGTGGGAAACACAGATACGCAGTATTTT
TRBJ2-3,.,TRBV4-3,CASSRRLSGTDTQYF,TGCGCCAGCAGCCGCAGACTTTCCGGCACAGATACGCAGTATTTT
TRBJ2-1,.,TRBV27,CASSKTGGNEQFF,TGTGCCAGCAGCAAGACAGGTGGGAATGAGCAGTTCTTC
TRBJ1-2,TRBD1,TRBV4-3,CASSRGRDSLLYGYTF,TGCGCCAGCAGCCGAGGACGGGACAGCCTCCTCTATGGCTACACCTTC
TRBJ2-7,.,TRBV10-3,CAISESGLSVGRFYEQHF,TGTGCCATCAGTGAGTCGGGTCTCAGCGTCGGACGTTTTTACGAGCAGCACTTC
TRBJ2-3,.,TRBV7-9,CASSSAIPGVGDTQYF,TGTGCCAGCAGCTCCGCCATTCCCGGCGTGGGGGATACGCAGTATTTT
TRBJ1-2,TRBD1,TRBV19,CASSIGDREAKIYGYTF,TGTGCCAGTAGTATAGGGGACAGGGAGGCCAAGATCTATGGCTACACCTTC
TRBJ2-7,.,TRBV6-5,CASSLNRGTDEQYF,TGTGCCAGCAGCCTGAATCGGGGGACCGACGAGCAGTACTTC
TRBJ2-3,.,TRBV10-3,CATLASGYRTDTQYF,TGTGCCACGCTGGCGAGCGGCTACCGCACAGATACGCAGTATTTT
TRBJ2-1,.,TRBV15,CATSRGDNEQFF,TGTGCCACCAGCAGAGGGGACAATGAGCAGTTCTTC
TRBJ2-1,TRBD2,TRBV7-2,CASSRTGTRRLYNEQFF,TGTGCCAGCAGCAGGACCGGGACTAGAAGGCTTTACAATGAGCAGTTCTTC
TRBJ1-2,.,TRBV29-1,CSVEERAGTTF,TGCAGCGTTGAAGAAAGGGCGGGAACCACCTTC
TRBJ2-7,TRBD1,TRBV19,CASSTPGQGSYYEQYF,TGTGCCAGTAGTACGCCGGGACAGGGGTCCTACTACGAGCAGTACTTC
TRBJ2-2,TRBD2,TRBV19,CASTFPTSYTYTGELFF,TGTGCCAGTACATTTCCGACTAGCTACACCTACACCGGGGAGCTGTTTTTT